This TCR beta chain was documented in a study of response to subunit inactivated influenza vaccine. General study points: The authors offered the suggestion that each seasonal influenza vaccination recruits few new T cells.

This clonotype was seen more than once but under ten times. Its target is unknown. TCRdb redid the calling of the RT-PCR reads with MiXCR, one entry per CDR3 protein. The table shows about 800,000 distinct CDR3 sequences, with around 21% occurring only once. Germline loops: CDR1 KGHDR, CDR2 SFDVKD. V lost 5 bases to trimming and J lost 7 bases, with 10 bases between them. There are 13 residues in the CDR3. The TCR was taken from a man aged 45-65 years who received an inactivated influenza vaccine. The chain employs TRBV24-1 and TRBJ2-2, with unresolved D. Sample: PBMCs from blood, taken 5 to 6 days after vaccination. The CDR3 loop reads CATSVSRGGELFF. CDR3 nucleotides: TGTGCCACCAGTGTCTCTAGAGGCGGGGAGCTGTTTTTT.